This T cell receptor beta chain was sequenced for a study of T cell responses to AZD1222 COVID-19 vaccine. Study in general: Second doses at about 4 or about 12 weeks were pooled.

Study-level points and caveats: Repertoire collection took place solely once the T cell response had peaked.

Method: immunoSEQ multiplex PCR; TCRdb's copy keeps in-frame clones and lacks some. The data contain around 170,000 clones, roughly 90% of them seen just once; the ten biggest clones take up 4% to 5.5%. Comment on this clone: What it binds is unknown.

CDR1 SGHTA and CDR2 FQGNSA come from the germline V gene. The CDR3 is 15 amino acids. Trimming removed 5 bases from V and 6 bases from J; junction bases left unmatched: 5. This chain uses TRBV7-2 with TRBJ2-2; 11 bases are shared with TRBD2. The receptor was derived from an adult in good health. The sample here was peripheral blood, taken on day 0 of AZD1222 vaccination. In nucleotides, the CDR3 is TGTGCCAGCAGCCGTATAGCGGGAGGGCCCGGGGAGCTGTTTTTT. Translation: CASSRIAGGPGELFF. Full variable domain (remainder filled in from reference TRBV7-2 and TRBJ2-2): GAGVSQSPSNKVTEKGKDVELRCDPISGHTALYWYRQSLGQGLEFLIYFQGNSAPDKSGLPSDRFSAERTGGSVSTLTIQRTQQEDSAVYLCASSRIAGGPGELFFGEGSRLTVL.